The T cell receptor beta chain under discussion was sequenced for a study of CD8+ T cells in alopecia areata (dated by TCRdb to the late 2010s). Looking at the study overall: Treated patients were enrolled in an open-label pilot trial of oral tofacitinib at 5 to 10 mg twice daily for moderate-to-severe alopecia areata. The RNA source kit depended on sample type: the PAXgene miRNA kit for fixed scalp, the miRNeasy kit for PBMCs, and the RNeasy kit for mouse skin. To study T cell clonal expansion in alopecia areata, the researchers applied high-throughput TCRbeta sequencing to both the C3H/HeJ mouse model and human patients. Clonality in the scalp was compared among normal scalp (n=4), patchy alopecia areata scalp (n=8), and alopecia totalis/universalis scalp (n=8). Tofacitinib-treated patients had biopsies at baseline and at 4 and 24 weeks of treatment, with a later scalp biopsy in several patients. Patients stayed on tofacitinib for 6 to 18 months and then had 6 months of follow-up off drug so that delayed response and recurrence could be assessed. TCRbeta CDR3 regions were amplified by immunoSEQ multiplex PCR with 35 Vbeta forward and 13 Jbeta reverse primers. On the human side, TCRbeta sequencing was run on scalp tissue and on sorted CD4+ and CD8+ peripheral blood T cells from healthy controls and from alopecia areata patients with either patchy or totalis/universalis disease.

Study-level results and caveats: Lesional scalp, especially in alopecia totalis/universalis, showed higher clonality and more expanded CD8+ clones than normal scalp, suggesting antigenic drive. Unlike mouse skin, which is dominated by gammadelta T cells, normal human skin has resident alphabeta T cells that are also sequenced, and this complicates analysis of the scalp TCR repertoire. Compared with mice, TCR sequences shared between patients were less clear, possibly partly because of HLA diversity across the patient population.

There are 15 amino acids in the CDR3, from cysteine to phenylalanine inclusive. Only the CDR3 region is kept as DNA, spanning 45 bases read in frame from base 1. CDR1 GTSNPN and CDR2 SVGIG are derived from the germline V gene (reference sequence). Here V drops 2 bases and J drops 8 bases, and the junction holds 11 bases not matched to any gene. Comments on this clone: The target of this receptor is not known. No base quality information exists; no much larger clone differs at one position.

This specimen's time point label, per the study, means: baseline before oral tofacitinib. Lesional scalp punch biopsies and peripheral blood were obtained from alopecia areata patients. After PBMCs were isolated by density centrifugation and stained for CD3, CD4 and CD8, a FACSAria was used to sort CD4+ and CD8+ T cells. Libraries were made using the immunoSEQ multiplex PCR assay. RNA was extracted from all samples and reverse transcribed into cDNA, which served as template for TCR sequencing. First-strand cDNA was synthesized with SuperScript III using a 2:1 mix of oligo-dT and random hexamers. Amplification bias was assessed with a synthetic immune receptor repertoire, and residual bias was removed computationally. The paper's processing steps were these. After raw reads were preprocessed to remove errors, the CDR3 was defined following IMGT conventions as running from the conserved cysteine to phenylalanine. To get clonality, Shannon entropy was normalized by log2 of the number of productive unique TCRs and the result was subtracted from 1. Whether each scalp clone was CD4 or CD8 was inferred by checking scalp TCRbeta sequences against the CD4 and CD8 repertoires from sorted blood. The immuneACCESS repertoire file appears here via TCRdb, limited to in-frame rearrangements. These files lack a portion of the clones; in checked studies, under half of the deficit traces to unresolved V genes, and the cause of the others is not known. For V, J and clone size, that table is used; D and trimming come from the DNA. The table for this sample lists approximately 150,000 clones; approximately 70% of them were counted only once. The ten largest clones add up to 9.5% to 12% of the sample.

This TCR derives from a human donor with alopecia areata. The V gene is TRBV30 and the J gene is TRBJ2-1, with 8 bases in between that match TRBD1. The sample in question was CD8+ T cells sorted from blood, obtained at week 0. The nucleotides read TGTGCCTGGAGTTTCGTACGACAGGGGAATGATGAGCAGTTCTTC. Translated, it reads CAWSFVRQGNDEQFF.